This TCR beta chain was recorded in a study of technical replicates of blood from a few donors. Assay: immunoSEQ multiplex PCR; the TCRdb copy retains only in-frame clones and omits some. The table lists around 80,000 clones, around nine tenths of them singletons. CDR1 and CDR2 (germline): SEHNR, FQNEAQ (reference sequence). Trimming shortened V by 5 bases and J by 5 bases, and 22 bases separated the two germline ends. The CDR3 runs to 16 residues. This TCR was sampled from a human donor in good health. The sequenced sample was T cells isolated from PBMCs. This chain connects TRBV7-9 to TRBJ2-7, with D perhaps matching TRBD1 (5 bases). The CDR3 loop reads CASSPKTRRTKDEQYF. CDR3 nucleotide sequence: TGTGCCAGCAGCCCAAAAACTCGGCGGACAAAGGACGAGCAGTACTTC. Drawing the rest from reference TRBV7-9 and TRBJ2-7, the complete variable domain is DTGVSQNPRHKITKRGQNVTFRCDPISEHNRLYWYRQTLGQGPEFLTYFQNEAQLEKSRLLSDRFSAERPKGSFSTLEIQRTEQGDSAMYLCASSPKTRRTKDEQYFGPGTRLTVT.